This T cell receptor beta chain was identified in a study of cytomegalovirus exposure and HLA in healthy donors. Study as a whole: Earlier results showed roughly 120 million unique TCR beta sequences derived from some 190 million T cells. Out of 398 genotyped donors, roughly 78% belonged to the Caucasian-associated ancestry cluster. Study-level results: In all likelihood, a cluster of highly shared sequence variants was a sequencing artifact. Later analysis identified a missense DCLRE1C variant that was linked to TCR beta V- and J-gene trimming.

Germline loops: CDR1 SGHRS, CDR2 YFSETQ. CDR3 length: 16 amino acids. V shed 7 bases, J shed 7 bases, and the junction held 14 bases outside the gene matches. Primers: 60 Vbeta forward and 13 Jbeta reverse. Measured with immunoSEQ multiplex PCR; TCRdb has only the in-frame clones, and not every one. The table shows about 200,000 clones, with around three quarters occurring only once. This clone was seen just once. What it recognizes is unknown. The material sequenced was PBMCs. The chain employs TRBV5-1 and TRBJ1-6, with 7 bases identical to TRBD1. This TCR derives from a man under 40 in good health and CMV-seronegative. Here the CDR3 reads CASGPDRVADNSPLHF. In nucleotides, the CDR3 is TGCGCCAGCGGACCAGACAGGGTGGCAGACAATTCACCCCTCCACTTT. The full variable domain, with the rest looked up from reference TRBV5-1 and TRBJ1-6, is KAGVTQTPRYLIKTRGQQVTLSCSPISGHRSVSWYQQTPGQGLQFLFEYFSETQRNKGNFPGRFSGRQFSNSRSEMNVSTLELGDSALYLCASGPDRVADNSPLHFGNGTRLTVT.